The rows below give T cell receptor beta chains drawn from one sample of a study of neurological immune-mediated disorders. TCRdb reprocessed the 5' RACE reads via MiXCR and lists one record per CDR3 protein. Of roughly 120,000 distinct CDR3 sequences detected, roughly 3.4% appear once; the ten largest clones hold 1% to 1.5%. What was sequenced was PBMCs. These receptors were obtained from a woman aged 25 to 39 with multiple sclerosis. Both conserved end residues are part of each CDR3. Fields, in order: CDR3 length, clone size, V gene, CDR3 protein. Expanded clones get a size class; other rows say once, few or many, or leave the size out.

CDR3 length: 13
clone size: many
V gene: TRBV29-1
CDR3 protein: CSVDKFLRDTQYF

CDR3 length: 19
clone size: many
V gene: TRBV7-2
CDR3 protein: CASSLGSWTQGTGADTQYF

CDR3 length: 14
clone size: many
V gene: TRBV27
CDR3 protein: CASSFPRQNQPQHF

CDR3 length: 15
clone size: many
V gene: TRBV6-5
CDR3 protein: CASSTRWGGGTEAFF

CDR3 length: 15
clone size: many
V gene: TRBV11-2
CDR3 protein: CASSRFGDRGYGYTF

CDR3 length: 12
clone size: many
V gene: TRBV5-6
CDR3 protein: CASSIGQYEQYF

CDR3 length: 15
clone size: many
V gene: TRBV5-5
CDR3 protein: CASSLLGASNQPQHF

CDR3 length: 16
clone size: many
V gene: TRBV20-1
CDR3 protein: CSARDWTSGSSYEQYF

CDR3 length: 17
clone size: many
V gene: TRBV9
CDR3 protein: CASSPPGLLANTGELFF

CDR3 length: 11
clone size: many
V gene: TRBV19
CDR3 protein: CASSIVDGYTF

CDR3 length: 16
clone size: many
V gene: TRBV5-1
CDR3 protein: CASSVSSGRALYEQYF

CDR3 length: 12
clone size: many
V gene: TRBV10-2
CDR3 protein: CASSESGQSYTF

CDR3 length: 15
clone size: many
V gene: TRBV5-1
CDR3 protein: CASSLNGGRGYEQYF

CDR3 length: 14
clone size: many
V gene: TRBV5-5
CDR3 protein: CASSDRQGGYGYTF

CDR3 length: 14
clone size: NA
V gene: TRBV7-2
CDR3 protein: CASSPNGGISPLHF

CDR3 length: 14
clone size: many
V gene: TRBV10-2
CDR3 protein: CASGRFSSGTEAFF

CDR3 length: 16
clone size: many
V gene: TRBV29-1
CDR3 protein: CSAKTTARTSTDTQYF

CDR3 length: 17
clone size: many
V gene: TRBV4-1
CDR3 protein: CASSPPARVGSNQPQHF

CDR3 length: 18
clone size: many
V gene: TRBV6-6
CDR3 protein: CASIKFGSGTRLNTEAFF

CDR3 length: 14
clone size: many
V gene: TRBV5-1
CDR3 protein: CASSQDRVQETQYF

CDR3 length: 13
clone size: many
V gene: TRBV7-7
CDR3 protein: CASSLGRGGTQYF

CDR3 length: 14
clone size: many
V gene: TRBV15
CDR3 protein: CATSVKGGYETQYF

CDR3 length: 13
clone size: many
V gene: TRBV29-1
CDR3 protein: CSVEAGLNTEAFF

CDR3 length: 11
clone size: many
V gene: TRBV20-1
CDR3 protein: CSAGQEGTQYF

CDR3 length: 13
clone size: many
V gene: TRBV29-1
CDR3 protein: CSVVGPQTDTQYF

CDR3 length: 15
clone size: many
V gene: TRBV4-1
CDR3 protein: CASSPYGTAGNTIYF

CDR3 length: 16
clone size: many
V gene: TRBV5-1
CDR3 protein: CASSFDGTSGPYEQYF

CDR3 length: 15
clone size: many
V gene: TRBV27
CDR3 protein: CASSLEGAAYYEQYF

CDR3 length: 14
clone size: many
V gene: TRBV29-1
CDR3 protein: CSVEFSGGADTQYF

CDR3 length: 15
clone size: many
V gene: TRBV5-1
CDR3 protein: CASSGLAGGPYEQYF

CDR3 length: 14
clone size: many
V gene: TRBV4-3
CDR3 protein: CASSQDRVGYGYTF

CDR3 length: 14
clone size: many
V gene: TRBV12-3/TRBV12-4
CDR3 protein: CASRGQNANYGYTF

CDR3 length: 15
clone size: many
V gene: TRBV6-2/TRBV6-3
CDR3 protein: CASSGRGGQYNEQFF

CDR3 length: 12
clone size: many
V gene: TRBV20-1
CDR3 protein: CSANPGTYGYTF

CDR3 length: 13
clone size: NA
V gene: TRBV12-5
CDR3 protein: CASGLGHLGEQFF

CDR3 length: 14
clone size: many
V gene: TRBV20-1
CDR3 protein: CSARDRESNYGYTF

CDR3 length: 13
clone size: many
V gene: TRBV3-1
CDR3 protein: CASSQGRAGELFF

CDR3 length: 16
clone size: many
V gene: TRBV15
CDR3 protein: CATSRDKGGLEETQYF

CDR3 length: 18
clone size: many
V gene: TRBV7-9
CDR3 protein: CASRGARGWFVSYNEQFF

CDR3 length: 15
clone size: few
V gene: TRBV28
CDR3 protein: CASLGQGSFYTEAFF

CDR3 length: 17
clone size: many
V gene: TRBV15
CDR3 protein: CATSSGTGSLWAYEQYF

CDR3 length: 13
clone size: many
V gene: TRBV29-1
CDR3 protein: CSVTTGVNEKLFF

CDR3 length: 15
clone size: many
V gene: TRBV6-6
CDR3 protein: CASSSRQNHYTEAFF

CDR3 length: 13
clone size: many
V gene: TRBV7-2
CDR3 protein: CASSLSLQETQYF

CDR3 length: 16
clone size: many
V gene: TRBV20-1
CDR3 protein: CSASSPGGRGQETQYF

CDR3 length: 14
clone size: NA
V gene: TRBV7-6
CDR3 protein: CASSQGPLGDEQFF

CDR3 length: 14
clone size: many
V gene: TRBV6-2/TRBV6-3
CDR3 protein: CASSYYSNTGELFF

CDR3 length: 15
clone size: many
V gene: TRBV10-3
CDR3 protein: CAIRGNTALNYGYTF

CDR3 length: 16
clone size: many
V gene: TRBV7-2
CDR3 protein: CASSYPAASSYNEQFF

CDR3 length: 13
clone size: NA
V gene: TRBV6-2/TRBV6-3
CDR3 protein: CASTWTGKEKLFF

CDR3 length: 13
clone size: many
V gene: TRBV7-6
CDR3 protein: CASSLGVSTEAFF

CDR3 length: 14
clone size: many
V gene: TRBV5-1
CDR3 protein: CASSTTGQGTEAFF

CDR3 length: 15
clone size: many
V gene: TRBV6-2/TRBV6-3
CDR3 protein: CASSYGAGAREEQFF

CDR3 length: 18
clone size: many
V gene: TRBV5-5
CDR3 protein: CASSHEEGQGADNQPQHF